The present T cell receptor (beta chain) was sequenced within a study of OX40 agonist ivuxolimab in advanced cancers. General study results and limits: Clonal expansion from baseline to week 6 occurred in both CD4+ and CD8+ T cells.

Germline loops: CDR1 SGHRS, CDR2 YFSETQ. The J segment lost 1 base and the V segment lost 3 bases, leaving 0 bases of the junction unmatched. The CDR3 runs to 14 residues. A note on this clone: Its antigen remains unknown.

Method: immunoSEQ multiplex PCR; TCRdb's copy keeps in-frame clones and lacks some. The sample shows over 95,000 clones, roughly 95% of them seen only once. The V call is TRBV5-1, the J call TRBJ2-3; 9 nucleotides match TRBD2. Sequenced material: CD4+ or CD8+ T cells sorted from blood, taken in a trial of the OX40 agonist ivuxolimab. The sequence was obtained from an adult with an advanced solid tumor such as melanoma, head and neck, liver or kidney cancer. The CDR3 sequence: CASSWTSGTDTQYF. DNA for the CDR3: TGCGCCAGCAGCTGGACTAGCGGCACAGATACGCAGTATTTT.